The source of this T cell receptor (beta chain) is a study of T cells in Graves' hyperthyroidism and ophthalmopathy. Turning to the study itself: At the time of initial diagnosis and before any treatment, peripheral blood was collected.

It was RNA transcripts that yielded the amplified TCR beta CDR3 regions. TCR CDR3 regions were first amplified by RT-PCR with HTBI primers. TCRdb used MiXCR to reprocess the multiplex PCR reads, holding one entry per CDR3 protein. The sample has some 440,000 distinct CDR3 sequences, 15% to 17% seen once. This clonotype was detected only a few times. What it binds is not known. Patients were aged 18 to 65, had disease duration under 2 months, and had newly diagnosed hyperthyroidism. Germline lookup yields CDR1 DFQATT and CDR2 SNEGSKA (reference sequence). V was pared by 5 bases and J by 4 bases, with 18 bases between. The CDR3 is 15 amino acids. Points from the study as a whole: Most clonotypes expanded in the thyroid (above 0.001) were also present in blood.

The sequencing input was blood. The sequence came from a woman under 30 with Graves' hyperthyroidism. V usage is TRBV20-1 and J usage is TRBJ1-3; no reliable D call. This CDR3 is CSASQSVGLGNTIYF. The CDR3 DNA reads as TGCAGTGCTTCCCAATCCGTAGGGTTGGGAAACACCATATATTTT.